This TCR beta chain comes out of a study of neurological immune-mediated disorders. Overall study: There were about 35 multiple sclerosis patients; approximately 31 were relapsing-remitting and 3 were secondary progressive.

Study observations and caveats: None of the features examined (clinical or MRI) was associated with the multiple sclerosis repertoire cluster.

The trim removed 3 bases at V and 0 bases at J, leaving 3 bases unmatched. Germline lookup yields CDR1 SGHRS and CDR2 YFSETQ. This CDR3 comprises 15 residues. This clonotype showed up just a few times. Its target is not known. A read error is possible here, since a much larger clone lies one base away. From 2 million PBMCs stored at -80 C, the unsorted libraries were generated. By 5'RACE with 10-nucleotide random UMIs, the cDNA was made. From the 5' RACE reads, TCRdb called clonotypes with MiXCR, one entry per CDR3 protein. The sample has fewer than 60,000 distinct CDR3 sequences, approximately 3.9% seen once; the top ten hold under 8.5%.

The sequence was collected from a man in his fifties or sixties with multiple sclerosis. Sequenced input: PBMCs. This chain links TRBV5-1 with TRBJ2-7, with TRBD2 matching over 10 bases. CDR3 sequence: CASSYPSGSSYEQYV. CDR3 coding DNA: TGCGCCAGCAGCTACCCTAGCGGGAGCTCCTACGAGCAGTACGTC.